These 10 T cell receptor beta chains were sequenced from one sample in a study of beta chain bispecific antibodies for T cell cancers. Broader study findings: The leukemia cells, rather than normal T cells, gave most of the targeted TRBV signal. After anti-TRBV12 rather than anti-CD19 exposure, TRBV12-3 made up roughly 99% less of total TRBV signal.

TCRdb re-derived calls from the 5' RACE reads in MiXCR, one entry per CDR3 protein. The profile shows tens of thousands of distinct CDR3 sequences, approximately 2% of them singletons. Which antigens these TCRs recognize remains unknown. Expansion lasted two to four days, with either anti-CD3 antibody OKT3 or CD3/CD28 beads. The sequences come from healthy donor T cells cultured with leukemia cells, collected from a culture containing a bispecific antibody targeting TCR Vbeta12. The receptors derive from a human donor in good health. Some clones in this sample may be carry-over from other donors' samples.

This clonotype came up many times. V usage is TRBV12-3 or TRBV12-4 and J usage is TRBJ2-5, with 13 bases lining up with TRBD2. The CDR3 contains 16 residues. Germline trimming cut 5 bases from V and 1 base from J; bases unmatched to any gene: 4. The chain's CDR3 is CASSPGLAGTQETQYF. The DNA for the CDR3 is TGTGCCAGCAGTCCGGGACTAGCGGGGACCCAAGAGACCCAGTACTTC.

This clonotype was seen repeatedly, ten times or more. The V and J genes are TRBV4-1 and TRBJ2-7, with D perhaps assigned TRBD1 or TRBD2 (5 bases each). CDR1 is MGHRA, CDR2 YSYEKL, per germline. Deletions cut 5 bases from V and 3 bases from J, with 17 bases between. The CDR3 runs 15 residues. CDR3 residues: CASSFTVFGGYEQYF. CDR3 nucleotides: TGCGCCAGCAGCTTTACCGTATTTGGGGGCTACGAGCAGTACTTC.

This clonotype was seen at least ten times. The chain employs TRBV20-1 and TRBJ1-5; D uncertain. The V gene's germline CDR1 is DFQATT and CDR2 SNEGSKA (reference sequence). Trimming removed 6 bases from V and 4 bases from J, with 16 bases in between. The CDR3 has 14 residues. CDR3 residues: CSAETGARNQPQHF. In DNA form, the CDR3 reads TGCAGTGCGGAGACCGGAGCGAGGAATCAGCCCCAGCATTTT.

This clonotype was picked up many times. This rearrangement joins TRBV9 to TRBJ2-2; D not certain. Trimming cost V 4 bases and J 6 bases, with 7 bases left between them. Germline loops: CDR1 SGDLS, CDR2 YYNGEE. This CDR3 has 12 amino acids. CDR3 bases: TGTGCCAGCAGCCGCGTATCCGGGGAGCTGTTTTTT. This encodes CASSRVSGELFF.

This clonotype was seen ten or more times. The rearrangement joins TRBV4-2 to TRBJ2-7; D not certain. V dropped 4 bases and J dropped 3 bases, with 19 bases sitting between them. The germline CDR1 and CDR2 sequences are LGHNA and YNFKEQ. This CDR3 has 16 residues. CDR3 nucleotides: TGTGCCAGCAGCCCTACAGCTCCCGCACGAAACTACGAGCAGTACTTC. It specifies CASSPTAPARNYEQYF.

This clonotype was picked up many times. The chain carries TRBV9 and TRBJ2-1, with D unclear. The CDR3 totals 16 residues. Trimming shortened V by 4 bases and J by 0 bases, and 14 bases separated the two germline ends. Germline loops: CDR1 SGDLS, CDR2 YYNGEE. CDR3 region: CASSPRESSSYNEQFF. The CDR3, as DNA: TGTGCCAGCAGCCCTAGAGAGTCGAGCTCCTACAATGAGCAGTTCTTC.

This clonotype occurred many times. The gene calls are TRBV6-5 and TRBJ2-1; D is possibly TRBD1 or TRBD2 (6 bases each). Deletions cut 2 bases from V and 9 bases from J, with 20 bases between. This CDR3 has 16 residues. Germline V CDR1 and CDR2: MNHEY, SVGAGI. CDR3 nucleotide sequence: TGTGCCAGCAGTTACCACCTTGTGGGGGGCTGGGGTGAGCAGTTCTTC. As protein: CASSYHLVGGWGEQFF.

At least ten counts were recorded for this clonotype. The chain is built from TRBV7-8 and TRBJ2-1, with 12 bases fitting TRBD2. This CDR3 is 17 amino acids long. Germline V CDR1 and CDR2: SGHVS, FQNEAQ. Trimming at V came to 6 bases and at J to 8 bases, leaving 14 bases not matched to a gene. CDR3 in amino acids: CASSSASGGAVVYEQFF. The CDR3 nucleotides read TGTGCCAGCAGTTCCGCTAGCGGGGGGGCCGTCGTATATGAGCAGTTCTTC.

This clonotype was recorded at least ten times. The chain couples TRBV5-1 to TRBJ2-1; TRBD2 matches 9 bases. CDR3 length: 15 residues. Germline V CDR1 and CDR2: SGHRS, YFSETQ. J gave up 9 bases and V 3 bases, and 10 bases lay outside the gene matches. The CDR3 coding sequence is TGCGCCAGCAGCTCGGGACTAGCAAAGGGGGGTGAGCAGTTCTTC. Translating it yields CASSSGLAKGGEQFF.

This clonotype was counted ten times or more. The chain carries TRBV27 and TRBJ2-7, with D tentatively TRBD1 (7 bases). The V end lost 5 bases, the J end lost 9 bases, and 14 bases lay between the germline ends. Germline CDR1 and CDR2: MNHEY and SMNVEV (reference sequence). There are 12 residues in the CDR3. The CDR3 DNA reads TGTGCCAGCAGTGAAACAGGGGAGGTGCAGTACTTC. Residues: CASSETGEVQYF.